The source of this TCR beta chain is a study of blood T cell repertoires in COVID-19. Study-level information: The study drew acute and convalescent COVID-19 samples from the United States, Italy and Spain. T cells, B-cell-depleted T cells, or PBMCs provided the cDNA or gDNA that served as material.

In the authors' workflow: Amplified reference gene primers provided the basis for estimating nucleated cell counts. Clones were read by immunoSEQ multiplex PCR, and TCRdb kept only the in-frame ones, dropping some. V and J calls and clone size follow that table, whereas D and trimming were derived from the DNA. The sample comprises about 250,000 clones, roughly 87% of which are singletons, and roughly 3.1% rests with the top ten. V was shortened by 4 bases and J by 5 bases, with 9 bases between the two germline ends. The CDR3 is 12 residues long. This chain uses TRBV12-3 or TRBV12-4 with TRBJ2-7, with D possibly matching TRBD2 (7 bases). The material sequenced was peripheral blood. This TCR came from a man younger than 35 with active or convalescent COVID-19. The CDR3 reads CASSWGGHEQYF. The CDR3 region has the DNA TGTGCCAGCAGTTGGGGGGGCCACGAGCAGTACTTC.